Each of the 22 T cell receptor beta chains below was sequenced from the same sample in a study of T cell responses to AZD1222 COVID-19 vaccine. The data were produced by immunoSEQ multiplex PCR, yet TCRdb's version contains in-frame clones alone and is incomplete. The profile shows 95,000 to 130,000 clones, just under 95% of them singletons. Sequenced here: peripheral blood, sampled on day 0 of AZD1222 vaccination. These receptors were obtained from an adult in good health.

The count of this clone is one. This rearrangement joins TRBV2 to TRBJ2-7; D is perhaps TRBD1 (5 bases). CDR1 and CDR2 (germline): SNHLY, FYNNEI. The CDR3 covers 14 residues. Trimming left V 6 bases short and J 0 bases short, with 12 bases between. CDR3 sequence reads: CASRPDTNSYEQYF. CDR3 nucleotides: TGTGCCAGCAGACCGGACACGAACTCCTACGAGCAGTACTTC.

The CDR3 here is CASSLGRSSYNEQFF. The CDR3 coding sequence is TGTGCCAGCAGCCTCGGTCGGAGCTCCTACAATGAGCAGTTCTTC. J is TRBJ2-1 and V is TRBV5-5; D gene uncertain. The V gene's germline CDR1 is SGHKS and CDR2 YYEKEE (reference sequence). The CDR3 is made up of 15 amino acids. The ends were cut back, 4 bases at V and 0 bases at J, with 11 bases in the middle.

This sequence joins TRBV7-7 and TRBJ2-2; 8 bases agree with TRBD2. This CDR3 contains 15 residues. Per germline, CDR1 SSHAT and CDR2 FNYEAQ (reference sequence). The J segment lost 4 bases and the V segment lost 1 base, leaving 2 bases of the junction unmatched. The DNA of the CDR3 is TGTGCCAGCAGCTTAGAACTAGCGGCCACCGGGGAGCTGTTTTTT. Translated, it gives CASSLELAATGELFF. The complete variable domain, with remaining parts taken from reference TRBV7-7 and TRBJ2-2, reads GAGVSQSPRYKVTKRGQDVTLRCDPISSHATLYWYQQALGQGPEFLTYFNYEAQPDKSGLPSDRFSAERPEGSISTLTIQRTEQRDSAMYRCASSLELAATGELFFGEGSRLTVL.

The chain combines TRBV11-2 with TRBJ1-1, with D possibly being TRBD1 (5 bases). The CDR3 totals 13 residues. Trimming shortened V by 4 bases and J by 5 bases, and 11 bases separated the two germline ends. CDR1 is SGHAT, CDR2 FQNNGV, per germline. As DNA, the CDR3 is TGTGCCAGCAGCTCCGGGACGCAGACTGAAGCTTTCTTT. It specifies CASSSGTQTEAFF.

This clone was detected only a few times. The rearrangement links TRBV5-4 to TRBJ1-6; 7 nucleotides line up with TRBD1. Germline V CDR1 and CDR2: SGHNT, YYREEE (reference sequence). Trimming at V came to 2 bases and at J to 5 bases, leaving 4 bases not matched to a gene. This CDR3 has 15 amino acids. CDR3 coding DNA: TGTGCCAGCAGCTTCGCAGGGGGGAATAATTCACCCCTCCACTTT. Its translation: CASSFAGGNNSPLHF.

This chain links TRBV5-1 with TRBJ1-1; D gene ambiguous. V lost 0 bases, J lost 1 base, and 13 bases lay in between. CDR1 is SGHRS and CDR2 is YFSETQ in the germline V gene. CDR3 length: 16 amino acids. This chain's CDR3 is CASSLGPRMSNTEAFF. The CDR3 DNA is TGCGCCAGCAGCTTGGGGCCCAGAATGTCGAACACTGAAGCTTTCTTT.

The chain recombines TRBV3-1 (or the pseudogene TRBV3-2) with TRBJ2-5, with D uncertain. The germline V gene encodes CDR1 LGHDT and CDR2 YNNKEL (reference sequence). Trimming left V 0 bases short and J 6 bases short, with 5 bases between. This CDR3 is built from 12 residues. Here the CDR3 reads CASSQDVQTQYF. The CDR3 DNA reads as TGTGCCAGCAGCCAAGATGTCCAGACCCAGTACTTC.

This sequence joins TRBV2 and TRBJ2-2; no definite D call. V was trimmed by 6 bases and J by 1 base, leaving 12 bases between them. The CDR3 spans 15 residues. Germline CDR1 SNHLY, CDR2 FYNNEI. The CDR3 bases are TGTGCCAGCAGAGACTGGAATCGGAACACCGGGGAGCTGTTTTTT. Translating it yields CASRDWNRNTGELFF.

The CDR3 here is CASRQQGSNGYTF. The CDR3 DNA sequence: TGTGCCAGCAGACAACAGGGGAGTAATGGCTACACCTTC. V gene TRBV6-4 combines with J gene TRBJ1-2, with 7 bases fitting TRBD1. This CDR3 comprises 13 residues. V was pared by 6 bases and J by 6 bases, with 7 bases of the junction left unmatched. CDR1 and CDR2 from the germline V gene are MRHNA and SNTAGT.

The rearrangement joins TRBV6-1 to TRBJ2-3; TRBD1 matches at 7 bases. V was clipped by 0 bases and J by 4 bases; unmatched bases: 4. This CDR3 comprises 15 residues. Germline V gene data show CDR1 as MNHNS and CDR2 as SASEGT. DNA for the CDR3: TGTGCCAGCAGTGAAGCGCTTCAGGGGGCAGATACGCAGTATTTT. Its protein product is CASSEALQGADTQYF.

The V and J genes are TRBV5-8 and TRBJ1-1; 11 positions match TRBD1. In germline, CDR1 is SGHTS, CDR2 YDEGEE. V was pared by 3 bases and J by 8 bases, with 6 bases of the junction left unmatched. There are 14 residues in the CDR3. CDR3 sequence reads: CASSWDRGSIEAFF. The CDR3 nucleotides are TGTGCCAGCAGCTGGGACAGGGGGTCAATAGAAGCTTTCTTT.

The V gene is TRBV28, the J gene TRBJ1-2, with D possibly TRBD1 on 5 matching bases. The CDR3 covers 15 residues. Germline V gene lookup returns CDR1 MDHEN and CDR2 SYDVKM. Deletions cut 7 bases from V and 0 bases from J, with 15 bases between. This CDR3 is CASTRAQRSNYGYTF. In nucleotides, the CDR3 is TGTGCCAGCACCAGGGCGCAGCGATCTAACTATGGCTACACCTTC.

The chain employs TRBV27 and TRBJ2-1; tentatively, D is TRBD2 (6 bases). V was cut by 6 bases and J by 3 bases, with 15 bases left in between. Germline values: CDR1 MNHEY, CDR2 SMNVEV (reference sequence). This CDR3 region has 15 residues. DNA for the CDR3: TGTGCCAGCAGCGACTGGGACTTAAGCTACAATGAGCAGTTCTTC. Its protein is CASSDWDLSYNEQFF.

The chain has TRBV6-4 and TRBJ1-2; maybe TRBD1 (6 bases). The CDR3 loop spans 15 amino acids. The germline V and J ends were trimmed by 0 bases and 6 bases, with 14 bases remaining between them. Germline V gives CDR1 MRHNA, CDR2 SNTAGT. The CDR3 loop is CASSDSRGELNGYTF. The CDR3 DNA reads as TGTGCCAGCAGTGACTCGAGGGGGGAGCTAAATGGCTACACCTTC.

This clone was recorded a few times. The chain uses TRBV4-2 and TRBJ2-7; D is ambiguous. V was clipped by 0 bases and J by 6 bases, with 15 bases between them. Germline V gene lookup returns CDR1 LGHNA and CDR2 YNFKEQ. The CDR3 sequence is 15 residues long. The CDR3 DNA follows: TGTGCCAGCAGCCAAGATCTGGCTAGTGGAACCGAGCAGTACTTC. As protein: CASSQDLASGTEQYF.

The DNA for the CDR3 is TGTGCCAGCAGTGAAGGCTGGGACCAAGTCTACCAAGAGACCCAGTACTTC. It encodes CASSEGWDQVYQETQYF. V is TRBV2 and J is TRBJ2-5; D could derive from TRBD1 or TRBD2 (5 bases each). Trimming removed 1 base from V and 0 bases from J, with 15 bases in between. Germline CDR1 and CDR2: SNHLY and FYNNEI. The CDR3 consists of 17 residues.

The rearrangement uses TRBV10-3 and TRBJ1-6; D perhaps matches TRBD1 (6 bases). The CDR3 runs 17 residues. Germline V gene sequence: CDR1 ENHRY, CDR2 SYGVKD. Trimming removed 6 bases from V and 0 bases from J, with 15 bases in between. The CDR3 protein is CAISAQGPSSYNSPLHF. DNA for the CDR3: TGTGCCATCAGCGCACAGGGCCCTAGCTCCTATAATTCACCCCTCCACTTT.

The chain employs TRBV15 and TRBJ2-1, with unresolved D. The CDR3 is made up of 13 amino acids. Trimming stripped 0 bases from V and 9 bases from J, with 9 bases between. Germline lookup yields CDR1 LNHNV and CDR2 YYDKDF (reference sequence). CDR3 sequence (DNA): TGTGCCACCAGCAGAGATCACGAGTTTGAGCAGTTCTTC. Protein sequence: CATSRDHEFEQFF. The variable domain in full, completed from reference TRBV15 and TRBJ2-1, reads DAMVIQNPRYQVTQFGKPVTLSCSQTLNHNVMYWYQQKSSQAPKLLFHYYDKDFNNEADTPDNFQSRRPNTSFCFLDIRSPGLGDTAMYLCATSRDHEFEQFFGPGTRLTVL.

V is TRBV4-1 and J is TRBJ2-7; D is undetermined. The germline V gene encodes CDR1 MGHRA and CDR2 YSYEKL. The CDR3 runs 15 residues. V lost 3 bases and J 1 base, leaving 13 bases between the germline ends. CDR3 bases: TGCGCCAGCAGCCAGTTGAGGACGGTTTCCTACGAGCAGTACTTC. It encodes CASSQLRTVSYEQYF.

This chain links TRBV6-5 with TRBJ1-1; TRBD1 agrees at 8 bases. With 6 bases clipped from V and 0 bases from J, the junction kept 6 bases outside the gene matches. Germline CDR1 and CDR2: MNHEY and SVGAGI. This CDR3 spans 15 amino acids. The CDR3, as DNA: TGTGCCAGCAGGATCAACAGGGGGATGAACACTGAAGCTTTCTTT. Its protein product is CASRINRGMNTEAFF.

In nucleotides, the CDR3 is TGTGCCAGTAGTCCGGGACAGAACAATCAGCCCCAGCATTTT. This codes for CASSPGQNNQPQHF. The chain combines TRBV19 with TRBJ1-5; 7 bases line up with TRBD1. This CDR3 spans 14 amino acids. Unmatched junction bases numbered 4, after V lost 5 bases and J lost 3 bases. The V gene's germline CDR1 is LNHDA and CDR2 SQIVND (reference sequence).

This clone was picked up one time. The chain links TRBV19 to TRBJ1-1; D might be TRBD1 (5 bases). CDR3 length equals 13 residues. Trimming shortened V by 7 bases and J by 2 bases, and 11 bases separated the two germline ends. Germline CDR1 is LNHDA and CDR2 is SQIVND (reference sequence). For the CDR3, the DNA is TGTGCCAGTAATGGGCAGGGAAACACTGAAGCTTTCTTT. It codes for CASNGQGNTEAFF.